This T cell receptor beta chain was found in a study of CD8 T cells in Susac syndrome. General observations from the study: The relatively small number of individuals in the TCR sequencing and HLA analysis was acknowledged by the study.

Relapsing-remitting disease, either stable or active, was present in the multiple sclerosis controls, who were treatment-naive patients. FACS was used to enrich TEMRA cells, whereas the CD8+ and CD4+ T cells were obtained by negative isolation. This clonotype was detected only once. The antigen is undetermined. From germline, CDR1 is DFQATT and CDR2 SNEGSKA (reference sequence). The CDR3 has 13 residues. Between the trimmed V and J ends, which lost 4 bases and 3 bases, there was a span of 10 bases. With random hexamers, reverse transcription was performed on roughly 0.5 to 1 ug of RNA. The authors amplified TCR beta CDR3 across 54 Vbeta and 13 Jbeta using immunoSEQ multiplex PCR. TCRdb redid the calling of the immunoSEQ multiplex PCR reads with MiXCR, one entry per CDR3 protein. The table shows just over 300,000 distinct CDR3 sequences, with under 95% occurring only once.

The genes are TRBV20-1 and TRBJ2-1, with a weak D call TRBD2 (5 bases). The sample taken for sequencing was CD4+ T cells from PBMCs. The clonotype was recovered from a human donor with multiple sclerosis. CDR3 DNA: TGCAGTGCTAAACTAGGTTACTACAATGAGCAGTTCTTC. Its protein is CSAKLGYYNEQFF.